This T cell receptor (beta chain) was found in a study of blood T cell repertoires in COVID-19. Across the study: The study drew acute and convalescent COVID-19 samples from the United States, Italy and Spain. T cells, B-cell-depleted T cells, or PBMCs provided the cDNA or gDNA that served as material.

Per the study methods: From reference gene primer amplification, estimates of nucleated cell counts were derived. Generated by immunoSEQ multiplex PCR, the TCRdb table keeps only in-frame clones and is missing some. V and J calls plus clone size are reproduced from that table; the DNA served to infer D and trimming. The sample lists 350,000 or so clones, approximately 87% occurring once. The CDR3 is 15 amino acids. CDR1 is LNHDA, CDR2 SQIVND, per germline (reference sequence). V lost 3 bases and J 2 bases, leaving 12 bases between the germline ends. The specimen was peripheral blood. The receptor comes from a woman aged 25 to 45 with COVID-19, enrolled during active disease. The gene calls are TRBV19 and TRBJ2-3, with D possibly TRBD2 on 6 matching bases. The CDR3 is CASSMVAEHTDTQYF. The CDR3 DNA reads TGTGCCAGTAGTATGGTAGCGGAACACACAGATACGCAGTATTTT. The full variable domain, its missing parts supplied by reference TRBV19 and TRBJ2-3, is DGGITQSPKYLFRKEGQNVTLSCEQNLNHDAMYWYRQDPGQGLRLIYYSQIVNDFQKGDIAEGYSVSREKKESFPLTVTSAQKNPTAFYLCASSMVAEHTDTQYFGPGTRLTVL.